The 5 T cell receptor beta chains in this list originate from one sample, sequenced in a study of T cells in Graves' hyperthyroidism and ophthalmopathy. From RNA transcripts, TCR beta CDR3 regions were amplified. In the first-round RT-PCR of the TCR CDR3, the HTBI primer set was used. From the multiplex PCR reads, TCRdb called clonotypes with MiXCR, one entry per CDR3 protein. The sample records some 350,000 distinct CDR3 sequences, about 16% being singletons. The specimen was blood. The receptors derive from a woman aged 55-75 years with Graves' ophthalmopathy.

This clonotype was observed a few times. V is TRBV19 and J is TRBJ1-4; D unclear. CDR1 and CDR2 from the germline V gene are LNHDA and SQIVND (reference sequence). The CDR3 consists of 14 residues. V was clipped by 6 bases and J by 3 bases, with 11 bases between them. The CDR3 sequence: CASSRQGPNEKLFF. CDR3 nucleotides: TGTGCCAGTAGCCGACAAGGCCCTAATGAAAAACTGTTTTTT.

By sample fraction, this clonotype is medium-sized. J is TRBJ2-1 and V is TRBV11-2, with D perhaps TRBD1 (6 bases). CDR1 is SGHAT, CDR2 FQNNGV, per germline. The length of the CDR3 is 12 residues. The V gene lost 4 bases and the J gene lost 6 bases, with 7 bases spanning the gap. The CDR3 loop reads CASSSDSNEQFF. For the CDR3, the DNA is TGTGCCAGCAGCTCGGACAGCAATGAGCAGTTCTTC.

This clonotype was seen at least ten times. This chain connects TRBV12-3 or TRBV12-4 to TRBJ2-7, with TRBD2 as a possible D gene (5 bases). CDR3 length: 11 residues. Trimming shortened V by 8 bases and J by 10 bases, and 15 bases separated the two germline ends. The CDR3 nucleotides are TGTGCCAGCGGAGGAGTGCTCGAACAGTACTTC. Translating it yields CASGGVLEQYF.

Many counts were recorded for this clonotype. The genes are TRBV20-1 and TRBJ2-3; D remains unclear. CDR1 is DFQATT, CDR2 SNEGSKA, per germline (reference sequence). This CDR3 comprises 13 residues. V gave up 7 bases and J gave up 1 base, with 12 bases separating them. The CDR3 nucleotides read TGCAGTGAAGGCAATGCAGGCACAGATACGCAGTATTTT. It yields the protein CSEGNAGTDTQYF.

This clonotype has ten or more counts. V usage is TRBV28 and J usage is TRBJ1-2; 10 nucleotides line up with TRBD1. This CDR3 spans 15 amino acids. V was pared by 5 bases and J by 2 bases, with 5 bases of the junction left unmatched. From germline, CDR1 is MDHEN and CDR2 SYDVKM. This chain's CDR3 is CASSMGQGFNYGYTF. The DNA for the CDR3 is TGTGCCAGCAGTATGGGACAGGGGTTCAACTATGGCTACACCTTC.